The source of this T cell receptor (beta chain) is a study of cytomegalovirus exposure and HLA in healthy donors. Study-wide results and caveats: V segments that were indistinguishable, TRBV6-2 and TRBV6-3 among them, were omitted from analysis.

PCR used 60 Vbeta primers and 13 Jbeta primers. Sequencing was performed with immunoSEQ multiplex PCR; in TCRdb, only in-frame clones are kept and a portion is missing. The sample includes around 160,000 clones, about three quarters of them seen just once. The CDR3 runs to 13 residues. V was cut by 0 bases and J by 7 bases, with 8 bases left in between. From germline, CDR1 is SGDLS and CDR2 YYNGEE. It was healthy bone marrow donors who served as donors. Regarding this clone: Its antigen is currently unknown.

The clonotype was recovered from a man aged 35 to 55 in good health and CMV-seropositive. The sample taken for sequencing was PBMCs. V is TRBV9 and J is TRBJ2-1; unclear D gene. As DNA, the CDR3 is TGTGCCAGCAGCGTAGAACGGTGGAATGAGCAGTTCTTC. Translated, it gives CASSVERWNEQFF.